This entry concerns a single T cell receptor beta chain. Antigen unknown. Other DNA sequences from this sample encode an identical CDR3 as well. Terminally differentiated effector memory CD45RA+ cells were excluded by CCR7 positive selection of CD45RO-negative cells. Repertoires were generated with immunoSEQ multiplex PCR, while TCRdb's copy carries only in-frame clones and drops some. The sample shows some 2 million clones, about 95% of them seen only once. This record comes from a study of shared clonotypes between healthy human individuals. Findings of the study overall: Collection of samples was limited to blood; tissue repertoires likely differ.

CDR1 is SGDLS, CDR2 YYNGEE, per germline. CDR3 length: 15 amino acids. J was trimmed by 5 bases and V by 0 bases; bases with no gene match: 2. The chain carries TRBV9 and TRBJ2-3; 11 positions agree with TRBD2. Sequenced: naive CD8+ T cells sorted from blood. This sequence originates from a man in his late teens or twenties in good health. Written as DNA, the CDR3 is TGTGCCAGCAGCGTAGGCGGACTAGCGGGAGATACGCAGTATTTT. Translating it yields CASSVGGLAGDTQYF. The variable domain in full, with the rest retrieved from reference TRBV9 and TRBJ2-3, is DSGVTQTPKHLITATGQRVTLRCSPRSGDLSVYWYQQSLDQGLQFLIQYYNGEERAKGNILERFSAQQFPDLHSELNLSSLELGDSALYFCASSVGGLAGDTQYFGPGTRLTVL.